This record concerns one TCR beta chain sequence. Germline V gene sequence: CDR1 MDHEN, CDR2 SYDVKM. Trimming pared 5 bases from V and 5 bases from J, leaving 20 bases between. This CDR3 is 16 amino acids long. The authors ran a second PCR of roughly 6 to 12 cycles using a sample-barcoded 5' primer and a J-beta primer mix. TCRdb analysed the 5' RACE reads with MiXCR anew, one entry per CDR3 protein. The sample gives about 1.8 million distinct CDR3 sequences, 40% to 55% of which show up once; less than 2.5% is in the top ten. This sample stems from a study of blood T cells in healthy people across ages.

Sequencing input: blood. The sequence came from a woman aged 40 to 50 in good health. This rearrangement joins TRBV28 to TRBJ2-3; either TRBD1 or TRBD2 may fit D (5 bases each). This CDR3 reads CASSHPPGTTGDTQYF. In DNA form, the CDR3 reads TGTGCCAGCAGTCATCCCCCGGGGACCACAGGAGATACGCAGTATTTT.